Below are 6 T cell receptor beta chains sequenced from a single sample in a study of blood T cell repertoires in COVID-19. Sequenced by immunoSEQ multiplex PCR; TCRdb stores in-frame clones only, minus some. The sample records 60,000 to 85,000 clones, roughly 84% being singletons. Sequenced: peripheral blood. The receptors originated from an elderly woman with active or convalescent COVID-19.

V usage is TRBV6-1 and J usage is TRBJ2-1; maybe TRBD2 (6 bases). Germline V gene data show CDR1 as MNHNS and CDR2 as SASEGT. The V end was cut by 4 bases, the J end by 8 bases, with 21 bases between. The CDR3 length is 16 residues. CDR3 DNA: TGTGCCAGCAGTGTAGGCCATGTCGTAGGAGGGGATGAGCAGTTCTTC. Residues: CASSVGHVVGGDEQFF.

The gene calls are TRBV28 and TRBJ1-6, with 7 bases identical to TRBD1. J lost 10 bases, V lost 10 bases, and 13 bases had no gene match. The CDR3 consists of 14 residues. Germline V CDR1 and CDR2: MDHEN, SYDVKM. CDR3 sequence (DNA): TGTGCCACCTACCCACCGACAGGGTGGTCACCCCTCCACTTT. It specifies CATYPPTGWSPLHF.

The V gene is TRBV5-1, the J gene TRBJ2-1; 10 bases are shared with TRBD2. In germline, CDR1 is SGHRS, CDR2 YFSETQ. The CDR3 has 14 amino acids. V lost 4 bases to trimming and J lost 6 bases; unmatched junction nucleotides: 4. CDR3 sequence: CASSGLAGVNEQFF. The CDR3 DNA sequence: TGCGCCAGCAGCGGGCTAGCGGGGGTCAATGAGCAGTTCTTC.

V and J are TRBV5-8 and TRBJ1-4, with 8 bases that match TRBD1. Unmatched junction bases numbered 1, after V lost 0 bases and J lost 6 bases. Germline CDR1 is SGHTS and CDR2 is YDEGEE. The length of the CDR3 is 14 residues. The CDR3 DNA sequence: TGTGCCAGCAGCTTGGGGACAGGGTATGAAAAACTGTTTTTT. Its protein product is CASSLGTGYEKLFF.

The chain has TRBV5-1 and TRBJ2-1; D remains unclear. Trimming pared 4 bases from V and 5 bases from J, leaving 13 bases between. CDR3 length: 14 residues. Germline CDR1 reads SGHRS; CDR2 reads YFSETQ. The CDR3 nucleotides are TGCGCCAGCAGCAGAGGATTCCTCGACAATGAGCAGTTCTTC. Its translation is CASSRGFLDNEQFF.

V usage is TRBV6-5 and J usage is TRBJ1-1, with 7 bases matching TRBD1. Germline V gene lookup returns CDR1 MNHEY and CDR2 SVGAGI. The V gene end was trimmed by 6 bases and the J gene end by 0 bases; junction bases not matched to a gene: 1. The CDR3 totals 13 residues. For the CDR3, the DNA is TGTGCCAGCAGGACAGGGATGAACACTGAAGCTTTCTTT. Translation: CASRTGMNTEAFF.